These 29 T cell receptor beta chains were sequenced from one sample in a study of metastatic and nonmetastatic thyroid tumors. TCRdb reanalyzed the PCR reads with MiXCR. The sample consists of 29,000 or so clones, more than 3.5% of them appearing once. There were no patients who had received any treatment before thyroid surgery. The sample comprised blood. These receptors were taken from a female donor with papillary thyroid cancer or a benign thyroid nodule (not recorded which). Some clones in this sample may be carry-over from other donors' samples.

This clone appeared many times. The V and J genes are TRBV5-6 and TRBJ1-4; D is unclear. With 0 bases removed from V and 8 bases from J, the gap between germline ends came to 8 bases. Per the germline V gene, CDR1 is SGHDT and CDR2 is YYEEEE. This CDR3 contains 13 residues. CDR3 sequence reads: CASSLERGEKLFF. CDR3 nucleotide sequence: TGTGCCAGCAGCTTGGAGAGAGGGGAAAAACTGTTTTTT.

This clone was seen at least ten times. The chain recombines TRBV10-1 with TRBJ1-1; 7 nucleotides match TRBD1. Germline CDR1 WNHNN, CDR2 SYGVQD (reference sequence). J lost 2 bases, V lost 4 bases, and 4 bases had no gene match. The CDR3 consists of 14 residues. The CDR3 loop reads CASSGTGANTEAFF. In DNA, the CDR3 is TGCGCCAGCAGTGGAACAGGGGCAAACACTGAAGCTTTCTTT.

Relative to its sample, this clone is medium-sized. This chain connects TRBV27 to TRBJ1-2; 9 nucleotides align to TRBD1. CDR3 length: 15 amino acids. In germline, CDR1 is MNHEY, CDR2 SMNVEV (reference sequence). The junction had 12 bases not matched to a gene; V was cut back by 8 bases and J by 5 bases. This CDR3 reads CASRQNTGGRYGYTF. The DNA of the CDR3 is TGTGCCAGCCGTCAAAATACAGGGGGCAGGTATGGCTACACCTTC.

The chain carries TRBV2 and TRBJ2-5, with D unresolved. The CDR3 runs 15 residues. V dropped 8 bases and J dropped 5 bases, with 21 bases sitting between them. Per germline, CDR1 SNHLY and CDR2 FYNNEI. CDR3 in DNA: TGTGCCAGCTCTTCCCTCTCGTTGGGTTGGGAGACCCAGTACTTC. Its protein is CASSSLSLGWETQYF.

In this sample, this clone turned up many times. As DNA, the CDR3 is TGTGCCAGCAGCGTCCCTGGGAGAGAGCAGTACTTC. Encoded protein: CASSVPGREQYF. V and J are TRBV9 and TRBJ2-7; weak D call: TRBD2 (5 bases). CDR1 is SGDLS, CDR2 YYNGEE, per germline. Trimming pared 2 bases from V and 7 bases from J, leaving 10 bases between. CDR3 size: 12 residues.

This clone was observed at least ten times. This rearrangement joins TRBV29-1 to TRBJ2-5, with a possible D match to TRBD1 (6 bases). CDR3 length: 13 amino acids. Germline V gene data show CDR1 as SQVTM and CDR2 as ANQGSEA. The V end was cut by 2 bases, the J end by 1 base, with 8 bases between. The CDR3 bases are TGCAGCGTTGAACAGGGGTCCCAAGAGACCCAGTACTTC. Protein sequence: CSVEQGSQETQYF.

This clone came up many times. This chain links TRBV12-3 or TRBV12-4 with TRBJ1-1; unclear D gene. The germline V and J ends were trimmed by 6 bases and 1 base, with 9 bases remaining between them. The CDR3 runs 13 residues. The CDR3 bases are TGTGCCAGCAGCCCAAATGGGAACACTGAAGCTTTCTTT. This gives the protein CASSPNGNTEAFF.

The rearrangement uses TRBV5-1 and TRBJ2-2; 10 bases map to TRBD2. Germline-derived CDR1 and CDR2 are SGHRS and YFSETQ. This CDR3 is built from 15 residues. The trim removed 5 bases at V and 8 bases at J, leaving 9 bases unmatched. The DNA of the CDR3 is TGCGCCAGCAGTCCCTCTAGCGGGAGAAGGGGGGAGCTGTTTTTT. As protein: CASSPSSGRRGELFF. Full variable domain (remainder filled in from reference TRBV5-1 and TRBJ2-2): KAGVTQTPRYLIKTRGQQVTLSCSPISGHRSVSWYQQTPGQGLQFLFEYFSETQRNKGNFPGRFSGRQFSNSRSEMNVSTLELGDSALYLCASSPSSGRRGELFFGEGSRLTVL.

The table lists this clone with many counts. V usage is TRBV7-6 and J usage is TRBJ2-7, with D perhaps TRBD1 or TRBD2 (5 bases each). Germline CDR1 reads SGHVS; CDR2 reads FNYEAQ. This CDR3 has 15 residues. With 5 bases removed from V and 0 bases from J, the gap between germline ends came to 14 bases. The CDR3 nucleotides read TGTGCCAGCAGCCCAGGGACGTACCTCTCCTACGAGCAGTACTTC. The encoded protein is CASSPGTYLSYEQYF.

There are many counts of this clone. The chain uses TRBV7-9 and TRBJ1-3; D call uncertain. This CDR3 comprises 14 residues. CDR1 is SEHNR, CDR2 FQNEAQ, per germline (reference sequence). V was trimmed by 2 bases and J by 4 bases, leaving 9 bases between them. The CDR3 sequence is CASSLPGTGNTIYF. The CDR3 nucleotides read TGTGCCAGCAGCTTACCAGGAACCGGAAACACCATATATTTT.

In this sample, this clone turned up a few times. The chain is built from TRBV28 and TRBJ2-7, with D tentatively TRBD1 (5 bases). This CDR3 has 13 amino acids. CDR1 is MDHEN, CDR2 SYDVKM, per germline. V was clipped by 1 base and J by 6 bases, with 10 bases between them. The CDR3 DNA reads TGTGCCAGCAGTTTATACTTACAGGCCGAGCAGTACTTC. Translating it yields CASSLYLQAEQYF.

This clone was counted many times. The chain links TRBV9 to TRBJ1-3; D gene ambiguous. Germline V lookup: CDR1 SGDLS, CDR2 YYNGEE. The V gene lost 4 bases and the J gene lost 0 bases, with 8 bases spanning the gap. The CDR3 is 14 residues long. CDR3 amino acids: CASSPGFSGNTIYF. CDR3 coding DNA: TGTGCCAGCAGCCCCGGATTCTCTGGAAACACCATATATTTT.

Ten or more counts support this clone. V is TRBV18 and J is TRBJ2-1; the D is unclear. CDR1 and CDR2 (germline): KGHSH, LQKENI. The CDR3 has 13 amino acids. The V and J ends lost 2 bases and 16 bases respectively, with 18 bases between them. CDR3: CASSPGQTRDEFF. For the CDR3, the DNA is TGTGCCAGCTCACCAGGGCAAACCCGAGACGAATTCTTC.

This clone was recorded a few times. The chain is built from TRBV7-9 and TRBJ2-2; the D is unclear. Germline CDR1 SEHNR, CDR2 FQNEAQ (reference sequence). V lost 2 bases and J lost 10, with 20 bases in between. The CDR3 length is 16 residues. This CDR3 reads CASSLPLRTNTLELFF. The DNA of the CDR3 is TGTGCCAGCAGCTTACCCCTCCGGACGAACACCTTGGAGCTGTTTTTT.

This clone was seen many times. The chain is built from TRBV3-1 and TRBJ2-1, with TRBD1 as a possible D gene (6 bases). Trimming took off 4 bases at V and 3 bases at J, with 10 bases between the two ends. The CDR3 sequence is 14 residues long. The germline CDR1 and CDR2 sequences are LGHDT and YNNKEL (reference sequence). The CDR3 DNA reads TGTGCCAGCAGCCTCCGGACAGTCTACAATGAGCAGTTCTTC. Protein: CASSLRTVYNEQFF.

There are a few counts of this clone. A junction end diverges from the germline sequence, so it may reflect a read error. The J gene is TRBJ2-5, the V gene TRBV28, with D perhaps TRBD1 (6 bases). Germline-derived CDR1 and CDR2 are MDHEN and SYDVKM. This CDR3 spans 15 amino acids. The CDR3 DNA sequence: TGTGCCAGCAGCTTATATGGGGGCCAGGAAGAGACCCAGTACTTC. Residues: CASSLYGGQEETQYF.

This clone occurred a few times. CDR3 sequence reads: CASSPHRTANTEAFF. The CDR3, as DNA: TGTGCCAGCAGTCCTCATCGGACCGCGAACACTGAAGCTTTCTTT. This chain joins TRBV27 and TRBJ1-1, with D hard to call. V was cut by 5 bases and J by 1 base, with 14 bases left in between. The germline V gene encodes CDR1 MNHEY and CDR2 SMNVEV (reference sequence). The CDR3 has 15 amino acids.

This clone was observed a handful of times. The chain couples TRBV18 to TRBJ1-1; D gene ambiguous. Trimming cost V 2 bases and J 7 bases, with 8 bases left between them. Germline V lookup: CDR1 KGHSH, CDR2 LQKENI. The CDR3 is 12 amino acids. CDR3 in DNA: TGTGCCAGCTCACCAGGGAATTATGAAGCTTTCTTT. Protein product: CASSPGNYEAFF.

This clone occurred many times. The DNA for the CDR3 is TGTGCCAGCAGTATCCTAGCGGGGAATGAGCAGTTCTTC. Protein: CASSILAGNEQFF. The rearrangement joins TRBV7-8 to TRBJ2-1; TRBD2 aligns across 9 bases. The CDR3 covers 13 residues. Germline V gives CDR1 SGHVS, CDR2 FQNEAQ. Losses at the gene ends were 6 bases for V and 7 bases for J; bases not matched to a gene: 4.

Within the sample, this clone is medium-sized (0.01 to 0.1%). The rearrangement links TRBV6-5 to TRBJ2-1; no clear D. Germline values: CDR1 MNHEY, CDR2 SVGAGI. Trimming took off 0 bases at V and 6 bases at J, with 9 bases between the two ends. The CDR3 spans 14 residues. CDR3 in amino acids: CASSYSNVANEQFF. CDR3 bases: TGTGCCAGCAGTTACTCGAACGTTGCCAATGAGCAGTTCTTC.

This clone was observed a few times. The chain joins TRBV6-1 to TRBJ1-1, with D uncertain. V was pared by 9 bases and J by 2 bases, with 19 bases between. Germline values: CDR1 MNHNS, CDR2 SASEGT. The length of the CDR3 is 15 residues. In DNA form, the CDR3 reads TGTGCCAGTTCCCCTTACAGTATTGGTAACACTGAAGCTTTCTTT. This translates into CASSPYSIGNTEAFF.

This clone was observed many times. V gene TRBV3-1 combines with J gene TRBJ2-7; no firm D call. Germline loops: CDR1 LGHDT, CDR2 YNNKEL (reference sequence). CDR3 length: 14 amino acids. V was pared by 1 base and J by 0 bases, with 7 bases between. The CDR3 sequence is CASSQVESSYEQYF. The CDR3 nucleotides read TGTGCCAGCAGCCAAGTGGAGAGCTCCTACGAGCAGTACTTC.

Only a few counts were recorded for this clone. The V and J genes are TRBV12-3 or TRBV12-4 and TRBJ1-5; D is perhaps TRBD1 (5 bases). This CDR3 has 14 amino acids. V dropped 6 bases and J dropped 7 bases, with 16 bases sitting between them. This CDR3 reads CASRIGTAIQPQHF. The CDR3 DNA reads TGTGCCAGCAGGATCGGGACTGCAATCCAGCCCCAGCATTTT.

This clone has at least ten counts. The chain joins TRBV5-5 to TRBJ2-5; D ambiguous. With 6 bases removed from V and 2 bases from J, the gap between germline ends came to 14 bases. Germline V CDR1 and CDR2: SGHKS, YYEKEE (reference sequence). The CDR3 runs 14 residues. CDR3 protein: CASTPDAGQETQYF. The CDR3 coding sequence is TGTGCCAGCACCCCGGACGCCGGGCAAGAGACCCAGTACTTC. The full variable domain, with the rest looked up from reference TRBV5-5 and TRBJ2-5, is DAGVTQSPTHLIKTRGQQVTLRCSPISGHKSVSWYQQVLGQGPQFIFQYYEKEERGRGNFPDRFSARQFPNYSSELNVNALLLGDSALYLCASTPDAGQETQYFGPGTRLLVL.

This clone was found a few times. The chain has TRBV6-1 and TRBJ1-6; D is unresolved. The CDR3 runs to 13 residues. Germline V lookup: CDR1 MNHNS, CDR2 SASEGT. V lost 4 bases, J lost 10 bases, and 11 bases lay in between. CDR3 sequence (DNA): TGTGCCAGCAGTGGGCCGGGGAGATCACCCCTCCACTTT. The encoded protein is CASSGPGRSPLHF.

This chain connects TRBV9 to TRBJ2-1; D is perhaps TRBD1 (5 bases). CDR1 is SGDLS, CDR2 YYNGEE, per germline. The CDR3 has 14 amino acids. Deletions cut 6 bases from V and 11 bases from J, with 21 bases between. The CDR3 nucleotides are TGTGCCAGCATCCCGATCTCCACAGGCCTGAAGCAGTTCTTC. Protein sequence: CASIPISTGLKQFF.

This clone occurred many times. An end of the junction does not agree with germline; a read error may underlie this. This specimen includes other DNA sequences encoding the same CDR3. This chain links TRBV9 with TRBJ2-2; D is uncertain. From germline, CDR1 is SGDLS and CDR2 YYNGEE. The CDR3 is 15 amino acids. CDR3 DNA: TGCGCCAGCAGCCCCCGAAAGATGAACACCGGGGAGCTGTTTTTT. It encodes CASSPRKMNTGELFF.

This clone has at least ten counts. The chain is built from TRBV13 and TRBJ2-7, with TRBD2 matching 11 bases. There are 16 residues in the CDR3. Trimming took 3 bases from V and 3 from J; bases not matched to a gene: 7. CDR1 and CDR2 from the germline V gene are PRHDT and FYEKMQ (reference sequence). CDR3 residues: CASSLVPGTSGYEQYF. CDR3 DNA: TGTGCCAGCAGCTTGGTGCCCGGGACTAGCGGCTACGAGCAGTACTTC.

This clone was observed at least ten times. This clone may be a read error of a much larger clone one base away. The chain recombines TRBV28 with TRBJ1-5; D possibly corresponds to TRBD1 (5 bases). The CDR3 covers 14 residues. Germline-derived CDR1 and CDR2 are MDHEN and SYDVKM. V gave up 2 bases and J gave up 7 bases, with 12 bases separating them. CDR3 protein: CASSLHLGVQPQHF. CDR3 nucleotides: TGTGCCAGCAGTTTACATCTGGGGGTGCAGCCCCAGCATTTT.